One and the same sample provided the 21 T cell receptor beta chains below, sequenced in a study of blood T cell repertoires in COVID-19. Libraries were prepared by immunoSEQ multiplex PCR; TCRdb keeps only in-frame clonotypes and omits some of them. This repertoire shows some 200,000 clones, 90% to 95% found once; its top ten account for under 1.5%. The sample taken for sequencing was peripheral blood. These receptors were taken from a young man with acute or convalescent COVID-19.

The rearrangement links TRBV5-1 to TRBJ2-1; D call uncertain. Germline V lookup: CDR1 SGHRS, CDR2 YFSETQ. V shed 6 bases and J shed 0 bases, with 7 bases lying between them. This CDR3 has 13 amino acids. The CDR3 protein is CASTNYSYNEQFF. The CDR3 nucleotides read TGCGCCAGCACAAACTACTCCTACAATGAGCAGTTCTTC.

This clone was found once. V is TRBV19 and J is TRBJ2-7; D is possibly TRBD1 (7 bases). CDR3 length: 16 amino acids. Germline CDR1 reads LNHDA; CDR2 reads SQIVND (reference sequence). Trimming left V 5 bases short and J 0 bases short, with 17 bases between. CDR3 coding DNA: TGTGCCAGTAGTTCTCCCCAGCAGGGGGGCTCCTACGAGCAGTACTTC. It is translated as CASSSPQQGGSYEQYF.

This chain uses TRBV11-2 with TRBJ2-3, with 10 nucleotides matching TRBD1. CDR3 length equals 15 residues. The V segment lost 5 bases and the J segment 6 bases; nucleotides outside the gene matches: 8. Germline values: CDR1 SGHAT, CDR2 FQNNGV. CDR3 coding DNA: TGTGCCAGCAGCGCGGGACAGGGGATTAGGGATACGCAGTATTTT. Translation: CASSAGQGIRDTQYF.

The J gene is TRBJ1-4, the V gene TRBV30, with D possibly TRBD1 on 6 matching bases. CDR3 length: 15 residues. Germline V gives CDR1 GTSNPN, CDR2 SVGIG (reference sequence). The V end was cut by 3 bases, the J end by 7 bases, with 18 bases between. The CDR3 region is CAWSSRGGLGEKLFF. The CDR3 DNA follows: TGTGCCTGGAGCTCCCGTGGGGGCCTGGGTGAAAAACTGTTTTTT. Complete variable domain (other parts from reference TRBV30 and TRBJ1-4): SQTIHQWPATLVQPVGSPLSLECTVEGTSNPNLYWYRQAAGRGLQLLFYSVGIGQISSEVPQNLSASRPQDRQFILSSKKLLLSDSGFYLCAWSSRGGLGEKLFFGSGTQLSVL.

The chain is built from TRBV6-5 and TRBJ2-7; the match to TRBD1 covers 7 bases. Germline trimming cut 8 bases from V and 2 bases from J; bases unmatched to any gene: 6. Germline V lookup: CDR1 MNHEY, CDR2 SVGAGI. The CDR3 contains 13 residues. CDR3 sequence: CASFNRGPYEQYF. CDR3 DNA sequence: TGTGCCAGCTTTAACAGGGGCCCCTACGAGCAGTACTTC.

This chain connects TRBV28 to TRBJ1-2, with D perhaps matching TRBD1 (5 bases). CDR3 length: 12 residues. From germline, CDR1 is MDHEN and CDR2 SYDVKM. Trimming took 5 bases from V and 13 from J, leaving 17 bases between them. The CDR3 loop is CASSPGLQSGTF. In DNA, the CDR3 is TGTGCCAGCAGTCCGGGACTGCAGTCGGGCACCTTC.

This chain uses TRBV2 with TRBJ2-2; tentatively, D is TRBD2 (5 bases). There are 14 residues in the CDR3. Deletions cut 6 bases from V and 5 bases from J, with 13 bases between. Per germline, CDR1 SNHLY and CDR2 FYNNEI. Here the CDR3 DNA reads TGTGCCAGCAGCTCCACTAGAACTACCGGGGAGCTGTTTTTT. Its protein is CASSSTRTTGELFF. The whole variable domain, filled in from reference TRBV2 and TRBJ2-2, reads EPEVTQTPSHQVTQMGQEVILRCVPISNHLYFYWYRQILGQKVEFLVSFYNNEISEKSEIFDDQFSVERPDGSNFTLKIRSTKLEDSAMYFCASSSTRTTGELFFGEGSRLTVL.

The chain joins TRBV15 to TRBJ2-7; no firm D call. Trimming took off 1 base at V and 6 bases at J, with 13 bases between the two ends. CDR1 and CDR2 from the germline V gene are LNHNV and YYDKDF (reference sequence). This CDR3 is built from 14 residues. The CDR3 here is CATSRGIVGVEQYF. CDR3 nucleotide sequence: TGTGCCACCAGCAGAGGGATAGTAGGAGTCGAGCAGTACTTC.

The chain uses TRBV5-1 and TRBJ2-2, with D unclear. The CDR3 covers 14 residues. The V end lost 4 bases, the J end lost 1 base, and 8 bases lay between the germline ends. In germline, CDR1 is SGHRS, CDR2 YFSETQ. The DNA of the CDR3 is TGCGCCAGCAGCCTGGACGGGAACACCGGGGAGCTGTTTTTT. This encodes CASSLDGNTGELFF.

V is TRBV3-1 (or the pseudogene TRBV3-2) and J is TRBJ2-5, with 15 bases aligning to TRBD2. V gave up 4 bases and J gave up 5 bases; unmatched junction bases: 11. The CDR3 runs to 18 residues. CDR1 and CDR2 from the germline V gene are LGHDT and YNNKEL (reference sequence). The CDR3 reads CASSPAGLAGGRGETQYF. The CDR3 DNA reads TGTGCCAGCAGCCCCGCCGGACTAGCGGGGGGGCGGGGGGAGACCCAGTACTTC.

The genes are TRBV7-3 and TRBJ2-1; TRBD2 matches at 12 bases. The germline V gene encodes CDR1 SGHTA and CDR2 FQGTGA. The V gene end was trimmed by 6 bases and the J gene end by 10 bases; junction bases not matched to a gene: 10. The CDR3 contains 15 residues. CDR3 protein: CASSSPSGGAKEQFF. Written as DNA, the CDR3 is TGTGCCAGCAGTAGTCCTAGCGGGGGGGCTAAGGAGCAGTTCTTC.

The chain uses TRBV20-1 and TRBJ1-2; D remains ambiguous. The V gene's germline CDR1 is DFQATT and CDR2 SNEGSKA (reference sequence). The CDR3 is 11 residues long. V shed 3 bases and J shed 6 bases, with 8 bases lying between them. The CDR3 DNA sequence: TGCAGTGCTAGCCGGGAACATGGCTACACCTTC. Amino acids: CSASREHGYTF.

V gene TRBV15 combines with J gene TRBJ1-2; 8 bases fit TRBD1. The ends lost 3 bases at V and 1 base at J; junction bases unmatched: 7. Germline V CDR1 and CDR2: LNHNV, YYDKDF (reference sequence). The CDR3 loop spans 16 amino acids. This CDR3 is CATSRRTGNFNYGYTF. In DNA form, the CDR3 reads TGTGCCACCAGCAGGAGGACAGGGAACTTTAACTATGGCTACACCTTC.

The chain recombines TRBV19 with TRBJ1-5; the D gene is possibly TRBD1 (5 bases). The CDR3 is 15 residues long. Germline CDR1 and CDR2: LNHDA and SQIVND (reference sequence). V lost 6 bases and J 5 bases, leaving 17 bases between the germline ends. The CDR3 is CASSTIGGYDQPQHF. Written as DNA, the CDR3 is TGTGCCAGTAGCACAATCGGGGGGTACGATCAGCCCCAGCATTTT.

This chain connects TRBV5-1 to TRBJ2-1; TRBD1 aligns across 9 bases. Germline V gene lookup returns CDR1 SGHRS and CDR2 YFSETQ. V gave up 3 bases and J gave up 7 bases; unmatched junction bases: 2. The CDR3 runs to 13 residues. CDR3: CASSWGTGNEQFF. The CDR3 DNA reads as TGCGCCAGCAGCTGGGGGACAGGGAATGAGCAGTTCTTC. The entire variable domain, with the rest obtained from reference TRBV5-1 and TRBJ2-1, is as follows: KAGVTQTPRYLIKTRGQQVTLSCSPISGHRSVSWYQQTPGQGLQFLFEYFSETQRNKGNFPGRFSGRQFSNSRSEMNVSTLELGDSALYLCASSWGTGNEQFFGPGTRLTVL.

This chain joins TRBV5-1 and TRBJ1-2, with D tentatively TRBD1 (5 bases). V shed 4 bases and J shed 3 bases, with 10 bases lying between them. Germline assignment: CDR1 SGHRS and CDR2 YFSETQ. The CDR3 is 13 amino acids. The CDR3 sequence: CASSRAGDYGYTF. The CDR3 nucleotides are TGCGCCAGCAGCCGTGCGGGGGACTATGGCTACACCTTC.

V usage is TRBV28 and J usage is TRBJ1-4, with D perhaps TRBD1 (6 bases). CDR3 length: 12 residues. Between the trimmed V and J ends, which lost 7 bases and 8 bases, there was a span of 11 bases. From germline, CDR1 is MDHEN and CDR2 SYDVKM. In DNA form, the CDR3 reads TGTGCCAGCAACCAGCAGGGGGAAAAACTGTTTTTT. Translated, it gives CASNQQGEKLFF.

The chain employs TRBV27 and TRBJ2-3, with 8 nucleotides matching TRBD2. Germline V lookup: CDR1 MNHEY, CDR2 SMNVEV (reference sequence). V gave up 1 base and J gave up 5 bases; unmatched junction bases: 2. The CDR3 has 14 residues. The CDR3 bases are TGTGCCAGCAGTTTATTCCGGGAGGGAGATACGCAGTATTTT. Encoded protein: CASSLFREGDTQYF.

The chain uses TRBV6-2 or TRBV6-3 and TRBJ1-1; D is possibly TRBD1 (6 bases). This CDR3 has 15 residues. Trimming shortened V by 4 bases and J by 4 bases, and 16 bases separated the two germline ends. Germline CDR1 reads MNHEY; CDR2 reads SVGEGT. The CDR3 DNA is TGTGCCAGCAGTTTCGGTGGGGGCCCCGGCACTGAAGCTTTCTTT. Translated, it gives CASSFGGGPGTEAFF.

The rearrangement links TRBV7-9 to TRBJ1-5; a weak D match, TRBD1 (5 bases). Germline V gene lookup returns CDR1 SEHNR and CDR2 FQNEAQ (reference sequence). The ends were cut back, 5 bases at V and 10 bases at J, with 18 bases in the middle. This CDR3 spans 14 amino acids. CDR3 nucleotides: TGTGCCAGCAGCGTCGGGCAGGGCGTCTCACCCCAGCATTTT. This gives the protein CASSVGQGVSPQHF.

The chain couples TRBV19 to TRBJ2-5; D is perhaps TRBD1 (6 bases). Trimming removed 6 bases at V and 4 bases at J, with 24 bases between. The CDR3 totals 17 residues. Germline assignment: CDR1 LNHDA and CDR2 SQIVND (reference sequence). CDR3 in DNA: TGTGCCAGTAGGACCTCCACCCCGAAACAGGGTCGAGAGACCCAGTACTTC. This sequence encodes CASRTSTPKQGRETQYF.